This T cell receptor (beta chain) appears in the sequencing data of a study of tumor and adjacent non-tumor tissue in lung cancer. General study results and limits: Compared with tumor, normal lung showed significantly lower TCR diversity. Normal lung showed higher cumulative top 100 clone frequency than tumor. Tumor TCR diversity, when higher, was linked to shorter survival.

A modified ARM-PCR protocol with three rounds of nested PCR amplified TCRbeta. TCRdb reprocessed the multiplex PCR reads via MiXCR and lists one record per CDR3 protein. In the table there are more than 85,000 distinct CDR3 sequences, about three fifths of which are singletons. To note about this clonotype: Its antigen is still unknown. Sequence at one end of the junction differs from germline and may be a read error.

This sample's RNA came from whole unsorted tissue. Germline lookup yields CDR1 SGHNT and CDR2 YENEEA. The CDR3 loop spans 15 amino acids. The sample comprised lung tumor tissue. This TCR was sampled from a man aged 65-85 years with non-small cell lung cancer. This sequence joins TRBV11-3 and TRBJ2-3; 9 nucleotides line up with TRBD1. CDR3 residues: CANSYGTGSTDTQYF. CDR3 sequence (DNA): TGTGCCAACAGCTATGGGACAGGGAGCACAGATACGCAATATTTT. Together with reference TRBV11-3 and TRBJ2-3, the CDR3 gives the full variable domain: EAGVVQSPRYKIIEKKQPVAFWCNPISGHNTLYWYLQNLGQGPELLIRYENEEAVDDSQLPKDRFSAERLKGVDSTLKIQPAELGDSAVYLCANSYGTGSTDTQYFGPGTRLTVL.